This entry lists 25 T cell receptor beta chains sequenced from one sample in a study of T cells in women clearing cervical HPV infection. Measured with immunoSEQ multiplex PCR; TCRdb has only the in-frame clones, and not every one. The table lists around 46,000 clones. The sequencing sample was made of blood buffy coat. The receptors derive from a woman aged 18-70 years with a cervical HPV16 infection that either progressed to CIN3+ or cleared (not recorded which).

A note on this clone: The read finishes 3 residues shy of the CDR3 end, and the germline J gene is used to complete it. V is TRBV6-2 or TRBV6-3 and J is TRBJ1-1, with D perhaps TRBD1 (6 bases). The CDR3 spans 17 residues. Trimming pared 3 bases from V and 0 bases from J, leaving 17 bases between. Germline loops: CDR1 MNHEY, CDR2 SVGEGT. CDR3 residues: CASSYSGVGSMNTEAFF. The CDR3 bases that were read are TGTGCCAGCAGTTATTCAGGGGTCGGCTCCATGAACACTGAA.

CDR3 in amino acids: CASSFSLGVQETYTF. Incomplete CDR3 DNA: TGCGCCAGCAGCTTTTCTCTCGGGGTCCAAGAGACC. The chain has TRBV5-1 and TRBJ1-2; D remains unclear. The CDR3 goes on 3 residues after the read ends, and that part is filled in from the germline J gene. Germline CDR1 SGHRS, CDR2 YFSETQ. This CDR3 is 15 amino acids long.

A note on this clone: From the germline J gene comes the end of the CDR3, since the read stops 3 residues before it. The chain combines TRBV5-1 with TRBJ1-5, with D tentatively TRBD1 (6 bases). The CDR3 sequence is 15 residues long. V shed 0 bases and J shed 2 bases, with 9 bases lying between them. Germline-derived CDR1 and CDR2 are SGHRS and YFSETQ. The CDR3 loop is CASSLDGGGNQPQHF. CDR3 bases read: TGCGCCAGCAGCTTGGATGGGGGCGGCAATCAGCCC.

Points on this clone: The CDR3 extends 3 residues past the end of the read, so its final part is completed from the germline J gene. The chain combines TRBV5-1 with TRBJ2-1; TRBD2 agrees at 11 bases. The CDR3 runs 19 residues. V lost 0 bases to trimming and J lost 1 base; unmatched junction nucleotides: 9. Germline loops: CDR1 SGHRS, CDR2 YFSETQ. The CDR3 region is CASSLGGLAGGWSYNEQFF. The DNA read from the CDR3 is TGCGCCAGCAGCTTGGGGGGGCTAGCGGGAGGTTGGTCCTACAATGAG.

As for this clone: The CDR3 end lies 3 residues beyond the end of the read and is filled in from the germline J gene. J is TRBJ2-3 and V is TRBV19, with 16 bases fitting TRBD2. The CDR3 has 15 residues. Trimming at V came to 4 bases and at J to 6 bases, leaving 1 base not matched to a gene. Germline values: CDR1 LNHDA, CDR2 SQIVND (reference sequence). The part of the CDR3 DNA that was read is TGTGCCAGTAGTACGGGACTAGCGGGAGGGGATACG. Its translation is CASSTGLAGGDT. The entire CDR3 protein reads CASSTGLAGGDTQYF.

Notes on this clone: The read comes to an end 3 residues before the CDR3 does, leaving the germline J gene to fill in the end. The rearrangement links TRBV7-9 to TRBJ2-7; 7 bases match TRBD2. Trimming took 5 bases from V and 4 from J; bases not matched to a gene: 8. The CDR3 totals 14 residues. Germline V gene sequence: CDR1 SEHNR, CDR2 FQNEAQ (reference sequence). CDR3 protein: CASSPPGSGYEQYF. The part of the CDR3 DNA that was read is TGTGCCAGCAGCCCCCCAGGTAGCGGGTACGAG.

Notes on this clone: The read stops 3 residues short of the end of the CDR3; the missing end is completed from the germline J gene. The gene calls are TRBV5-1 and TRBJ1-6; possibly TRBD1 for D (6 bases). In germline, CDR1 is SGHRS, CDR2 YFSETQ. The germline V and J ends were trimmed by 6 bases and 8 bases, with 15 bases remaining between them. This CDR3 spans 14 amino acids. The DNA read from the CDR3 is TGCGCCAGCAAGCGGGGGGGCACTGATTCACCC. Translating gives CASKRGGTDSP. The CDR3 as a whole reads CASKRGGTDSPLHF. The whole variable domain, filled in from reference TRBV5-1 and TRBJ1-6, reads KAGVTQTPRYLIKTRGQQVTLSCSPISGHRSVSWYQQTPGQGLQFLFEYFSETQRNKGNFPGRFSGRQFSNSRSEMNVSTLELGDSALYLCASKRGGTDSPLHFGNGTRLTVT.

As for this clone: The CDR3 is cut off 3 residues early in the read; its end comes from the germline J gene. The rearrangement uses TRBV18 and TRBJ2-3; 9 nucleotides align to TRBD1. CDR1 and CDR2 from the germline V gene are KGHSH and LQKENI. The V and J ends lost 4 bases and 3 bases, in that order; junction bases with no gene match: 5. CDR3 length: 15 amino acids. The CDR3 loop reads CASSRGTGSTDTQYF. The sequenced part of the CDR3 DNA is TGTGCCAGCTCACGCGGGACAGGGAGTACAGATACG. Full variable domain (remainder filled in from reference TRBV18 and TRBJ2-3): NAGVMQNPRHLVRRRGQEARLRCSPMKGHSHVYWYRQLPEEGLKFMVYLQKENIIDESGMPKERFSAEFPKEGPSILRIQQVVRGDSAAYFCASSRGTGSTDTQYFGPGTRLTVL.

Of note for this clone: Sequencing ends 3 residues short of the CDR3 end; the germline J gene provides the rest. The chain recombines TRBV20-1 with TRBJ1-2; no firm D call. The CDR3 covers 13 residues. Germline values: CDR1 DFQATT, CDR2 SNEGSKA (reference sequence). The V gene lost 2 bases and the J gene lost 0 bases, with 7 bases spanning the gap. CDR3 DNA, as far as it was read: TGCAGTGCTAGACAGGAGGCTAACTATGGC. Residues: CSARQEANYG. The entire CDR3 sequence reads CSARQEANYGYTF.

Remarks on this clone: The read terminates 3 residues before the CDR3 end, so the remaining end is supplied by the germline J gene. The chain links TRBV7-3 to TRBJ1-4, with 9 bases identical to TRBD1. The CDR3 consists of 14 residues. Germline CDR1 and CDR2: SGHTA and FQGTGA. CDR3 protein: CASSAQGAGSPLFF. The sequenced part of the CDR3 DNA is TGTGCCAGCAGCGCACAGGGGGCAGGGTCACCA.

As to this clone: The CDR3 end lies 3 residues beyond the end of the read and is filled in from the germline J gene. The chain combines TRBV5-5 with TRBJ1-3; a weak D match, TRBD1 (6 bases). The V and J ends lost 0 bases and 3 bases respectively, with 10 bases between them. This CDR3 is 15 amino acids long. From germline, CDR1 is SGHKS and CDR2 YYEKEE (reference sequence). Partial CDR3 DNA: TGTGCCAGCAGCTTGGACAGGGTCTTTGGAAACACC. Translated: CASSLDRVFGNT. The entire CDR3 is CASSLDRVFGNTIYF.

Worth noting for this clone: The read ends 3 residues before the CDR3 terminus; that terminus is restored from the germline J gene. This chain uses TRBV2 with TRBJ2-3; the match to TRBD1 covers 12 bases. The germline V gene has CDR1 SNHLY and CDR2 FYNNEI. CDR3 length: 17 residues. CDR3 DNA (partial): TGTGCCAGCACCCTTGTAGGGACAGGGGGCTGGAATCAGCCG. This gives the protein CASTLVGTGGWNQP. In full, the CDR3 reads CASTLVGTGGWNQPQYF.

This chain's CDR3 is CASSSMGQGNEKLFF. The sequenced CDR3 bases are TGTGCCAGCAGCTCGATGGGACAGGGTAATGAAAAG. The J gene is TRBJ2-2, the V gene TRBV7-2; 9 bases map to TRBD1. The read ends 3 residues before the CDR3 terminus; that terminus is restored from the germline J gene. CDR1 and CDR2 (germline): SGHTA, FQGNSA. The CDR3 is 15 residues long.

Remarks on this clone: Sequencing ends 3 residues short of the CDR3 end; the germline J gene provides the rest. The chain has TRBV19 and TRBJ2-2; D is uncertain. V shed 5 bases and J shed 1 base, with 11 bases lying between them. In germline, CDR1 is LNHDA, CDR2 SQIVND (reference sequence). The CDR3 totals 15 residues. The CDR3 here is CASSPFAGNTGELFF. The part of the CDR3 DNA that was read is TGTGCCAGTAGTCCGTTTGCAGGGAACACCGGGGAG.

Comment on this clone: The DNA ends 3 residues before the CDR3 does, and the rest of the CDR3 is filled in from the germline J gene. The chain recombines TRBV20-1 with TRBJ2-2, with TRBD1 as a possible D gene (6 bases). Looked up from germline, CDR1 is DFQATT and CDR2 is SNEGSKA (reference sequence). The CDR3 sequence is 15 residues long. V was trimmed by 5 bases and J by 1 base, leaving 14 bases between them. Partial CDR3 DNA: TGCAGTGCTCGCATGAAGGACAGGAACACCGGGGAG. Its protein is CSARMKDRNTGE. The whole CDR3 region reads CSARMKDRNTGELFF.

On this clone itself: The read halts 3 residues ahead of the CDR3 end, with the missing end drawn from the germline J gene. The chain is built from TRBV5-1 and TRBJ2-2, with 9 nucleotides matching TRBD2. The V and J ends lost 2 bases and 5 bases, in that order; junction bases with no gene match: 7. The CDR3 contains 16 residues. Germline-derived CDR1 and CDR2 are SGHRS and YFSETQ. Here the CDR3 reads CASSLISTSGTGELFF. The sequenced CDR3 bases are TGCGCCAGCAGCTTAATTAGTACTAGCGGGACCGGGGAG.

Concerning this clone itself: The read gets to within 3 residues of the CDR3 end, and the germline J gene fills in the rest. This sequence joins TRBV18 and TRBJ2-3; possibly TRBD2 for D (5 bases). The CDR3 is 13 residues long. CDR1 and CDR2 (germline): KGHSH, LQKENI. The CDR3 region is CASSPDWNQPQYF. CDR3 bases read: TGTGCCAGCTCACCGGACTGGAATCAGCCG.

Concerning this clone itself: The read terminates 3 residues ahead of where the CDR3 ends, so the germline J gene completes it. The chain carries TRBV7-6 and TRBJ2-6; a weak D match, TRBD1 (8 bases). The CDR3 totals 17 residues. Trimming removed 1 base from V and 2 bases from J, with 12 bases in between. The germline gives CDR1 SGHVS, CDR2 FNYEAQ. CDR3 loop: CASSLVTGGAGANVLTF. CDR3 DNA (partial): TGTGCCAGCAGCTTAGTCACAGGGGGGGCTGGGGCCAACGTC.

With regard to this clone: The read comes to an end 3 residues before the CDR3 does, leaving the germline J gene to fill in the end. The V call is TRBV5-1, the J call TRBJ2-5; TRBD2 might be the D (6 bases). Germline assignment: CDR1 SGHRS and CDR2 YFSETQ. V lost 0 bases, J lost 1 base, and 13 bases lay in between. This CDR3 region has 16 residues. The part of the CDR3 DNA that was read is TGCGCCAGCAGCTTGGGCGGTAGCGGAGTCCAAGAGACC. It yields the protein CASSLGGSGVQET. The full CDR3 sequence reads CASSLGGSGVQETQYF.

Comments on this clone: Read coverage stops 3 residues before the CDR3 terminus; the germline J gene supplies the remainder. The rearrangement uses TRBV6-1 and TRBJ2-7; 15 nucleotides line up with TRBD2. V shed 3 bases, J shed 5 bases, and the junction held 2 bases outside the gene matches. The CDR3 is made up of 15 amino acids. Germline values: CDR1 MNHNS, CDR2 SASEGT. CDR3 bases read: TGTGCCAGCAGTGAGGGACTAGCGGGAGGTGACGAG. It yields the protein CASSEGLAGGDE. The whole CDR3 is CASSEGLAGGDEQYF.

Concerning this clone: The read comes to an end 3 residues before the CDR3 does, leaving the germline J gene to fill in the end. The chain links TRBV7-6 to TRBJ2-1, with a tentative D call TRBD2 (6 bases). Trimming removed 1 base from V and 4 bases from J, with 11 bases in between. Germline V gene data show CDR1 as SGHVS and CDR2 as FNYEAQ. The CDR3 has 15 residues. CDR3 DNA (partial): TGTGCCAGCAGCTTAGGGGCGGGGTCTTACAATGAG. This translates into CASSLGAGSYNE. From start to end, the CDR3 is CASSLGAGSYNEQFF.

The covered CDR3 bases are TGTGCCAGCAGCCCTTTCGGGGGCACAGATACG. Translated, it gives CASSPFGGTDT. In full, the CDR3 reads CASSPFGGTDTQYF. The rearrangement joins TRBV7-2 to TRBJ2-3; maybe TRBD2 (5 bases). The CDR3 end falls 3 residues outside the read, so it is completed with the germline J gene. The germline gives CDR1 SGHTA, CDR2 FQGNSA. Trimming left V 5 bases short and J 1 base short, with 10 bases between. The CDR3 is 14 residues long.

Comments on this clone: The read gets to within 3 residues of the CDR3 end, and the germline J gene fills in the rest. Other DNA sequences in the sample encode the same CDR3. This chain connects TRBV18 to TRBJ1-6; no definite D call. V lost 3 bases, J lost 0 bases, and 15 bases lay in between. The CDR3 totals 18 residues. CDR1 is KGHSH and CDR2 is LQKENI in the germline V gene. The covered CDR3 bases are TGTGCCAGCTCACCCGCCGACACTCACAGCTCCTATAATTCACCC. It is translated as CASSPADTHSSYNSP. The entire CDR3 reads CASSPADTHSSYNSPLHF.

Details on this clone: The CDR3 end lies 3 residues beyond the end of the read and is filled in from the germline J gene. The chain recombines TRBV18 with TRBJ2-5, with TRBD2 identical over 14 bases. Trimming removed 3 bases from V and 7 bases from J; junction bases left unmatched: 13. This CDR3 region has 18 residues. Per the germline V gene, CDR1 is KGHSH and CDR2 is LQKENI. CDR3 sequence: CASSPAGLAGATTWTQYF. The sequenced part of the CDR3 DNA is TGTGCCAGCTCACCGGCGGGACTAGCGGGGGCGACCACTTGGACC. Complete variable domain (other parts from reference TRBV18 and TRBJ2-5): NAGVMQNPRHLVRRRGQEARLRCSPMKGHSHVYWYRQLPEEGLKFMVYLQKENIIDESGMPKERFSAEFPKEGPSILRIQQVVRGDSAAYFCASSPAGLAGATTWTQYFGPGTRLLVL.

Incomplete CDR3 DNA: TGTGCCAGTAGTATAGCTACCGGGACAGGGGGCCCAGATACG. Protein sequence: CASSIATGTGGPDT. The complete CDR3 reads CASSIATGTGGPDTQYF. This chain connects TRBV19 to TRBJ2-3; TRBD1 agrees at 12 bases. The observed sequence ends 3 residues before the CDR3 terminus, with the missing tail filled in from the germline J gene. Losses at the gene ends were 1 base for V and 4 bases for J; bases not matched to a gene: 6. CDR1 and CDR2 from the germline V gene are LNHDA and SQIVND (reference sequence). The CDR3 is made up of 17 amino acids.